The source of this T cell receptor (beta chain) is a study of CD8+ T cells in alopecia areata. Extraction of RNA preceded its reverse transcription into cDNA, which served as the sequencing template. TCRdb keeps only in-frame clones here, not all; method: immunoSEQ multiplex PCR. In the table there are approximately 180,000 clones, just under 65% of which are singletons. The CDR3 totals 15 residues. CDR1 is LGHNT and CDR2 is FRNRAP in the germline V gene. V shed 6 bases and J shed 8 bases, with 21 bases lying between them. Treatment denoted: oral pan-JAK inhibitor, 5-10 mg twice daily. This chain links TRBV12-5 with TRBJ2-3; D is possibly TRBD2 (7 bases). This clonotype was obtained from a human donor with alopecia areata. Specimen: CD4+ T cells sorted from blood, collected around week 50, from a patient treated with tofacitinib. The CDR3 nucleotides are TGTGCTAGTGGGATGCTCGGGGGGCCTCAAGGTACGCAGTATTTT. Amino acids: CASGMLGGPQGTQYF.